What follows describes a single T cell receptor beta chain. Antigen specificity is unknown. The CDR3 spans 18 residues. The germline V gene has CDR1 MNHEY and CDR2 SMNVEV (reference sequence). The V and J ends lost 1 base and 2 bases, in that order; junction bases with no gene match: 8. The data derive from a study of cytomegalovirus exposure and HLA in healthy donors. Notes on the study in general: In a later analysis, TCR beta V- and J-gene trimming was associated with a missense DCLRE1C variant. In the analysis, some V segments, TRBV6-2 and TRBV6-3 included, were excluded as indistinguishable. Segments of the TCR beta V type were, in most cases, productive about 90% or about 30% of the time in an earlier analysis.

The study ran its PCR with 60 Vbeta and 13 Jbeta primers. Authors' analysis steps: Per a later analysis, the number of unique TCR beta chains was approximately 80 million, of which 8.5 million to 11 million were shared. Using immunoSEQ multiplex PCR, the repertoire was profiled, and TCRdb retains in-frame clones only, with some absent. V and J calls and clone size are as listed in that table; D and trimming were resolved from the DNA. This sample has approximately 100,000 clones, with 76% found just once. The receptor comes from a man in his forties in good health and CMV-seronegative. The chain uses TRBV27 and TRBJ1-6; 7 bases are a match to TRBD1. The sample taken for sequencing was PBMCs. This CDR3 is CASSLWTNRGAYNSPLHF. CDR3 in DNA: TGTGCCAGCAGTTTATGGACCAACAGGGGCGCCTATAATTCACCCCTCCACTTT.